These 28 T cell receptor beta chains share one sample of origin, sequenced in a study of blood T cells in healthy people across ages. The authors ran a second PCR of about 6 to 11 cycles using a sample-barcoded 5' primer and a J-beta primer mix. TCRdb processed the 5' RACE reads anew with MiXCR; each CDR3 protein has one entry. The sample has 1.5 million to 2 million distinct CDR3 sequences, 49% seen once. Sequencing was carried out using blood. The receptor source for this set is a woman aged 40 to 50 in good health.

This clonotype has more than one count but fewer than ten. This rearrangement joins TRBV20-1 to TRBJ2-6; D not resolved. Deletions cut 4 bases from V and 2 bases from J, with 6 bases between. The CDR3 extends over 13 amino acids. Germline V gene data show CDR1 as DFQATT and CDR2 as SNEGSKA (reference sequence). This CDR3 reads CSATTPGANVLTF. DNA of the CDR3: TGCAGTGCTACCACACCTGGGGCCAACGTCCTGACTTTC.

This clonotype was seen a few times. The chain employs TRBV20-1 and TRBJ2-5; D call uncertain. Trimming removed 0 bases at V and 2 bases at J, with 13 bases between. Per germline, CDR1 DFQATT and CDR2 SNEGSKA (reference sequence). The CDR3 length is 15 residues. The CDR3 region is CSAREAAVRQETQYF. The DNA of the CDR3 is TGCAGTGCTAGAGAGGCAGCAGTGCGTCAAGAGACCCAGTACTTC.

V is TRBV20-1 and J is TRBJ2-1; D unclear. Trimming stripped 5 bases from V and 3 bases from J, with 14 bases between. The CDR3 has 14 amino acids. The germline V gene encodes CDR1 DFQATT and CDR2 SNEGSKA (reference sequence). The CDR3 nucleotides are TGCAGTGCTCGTGACACGGACCACTACAATGAGCAGTTCTTC. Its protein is CSARDTDHYNEQFF.

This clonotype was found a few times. The CDR3 sequence is CASSQVPTDFYEQYF. The CDR3 DNA is TGTGCCAGCAGCCAAGTACCGACGGACTTCTACGAGCAGTACTTC. The chain uses TRBV3-1 and TRBJ2-7, with D possibly being TRBD2 (5 bases). V was clipped by 1 base and J by 3 bases, with 13 bases between them. Germline V lookup: CDR1 LGHDT, CDR2 YNNKEL (reference sequence). This CDR3 is 15 amino acids long.

CDR3 sequence (DNA): TGCGCCAGCAGCCGGTTGTCCTATAATTCACCCCTCCACTTT. Translation gives CASSRLSYNSPLHF. The gene calls are TRBV4-1 and TRBJ1-6, with unresolved D. V was shortened by 4 bases and J by 1 base, with 5 bases between the two germline ends. The CDR3 is 14 amino acids. Per germline, CDR1 MGHRA and CDR2 YSYEKL.

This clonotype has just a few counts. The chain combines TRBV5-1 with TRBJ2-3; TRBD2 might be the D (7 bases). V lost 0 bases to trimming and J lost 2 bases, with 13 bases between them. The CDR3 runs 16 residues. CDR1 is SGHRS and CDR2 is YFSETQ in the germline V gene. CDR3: CASSLGRGALTDTQYF. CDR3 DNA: TGCGCCAGCAGCTTGGGTCGGGGGGCCCTCACAGATACGCAGTATTTT. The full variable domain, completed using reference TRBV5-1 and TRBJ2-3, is KAGVTQTPRYLIKTRGQQVTLSCSPISGHRSVSWYQQTPGQGLQFLFEYFSETQRNKGNFPGRFSGRQFSNSRSEMNVSTLELGDSALYLCASSLGRGALTDTQYFGPGTRLTVL.

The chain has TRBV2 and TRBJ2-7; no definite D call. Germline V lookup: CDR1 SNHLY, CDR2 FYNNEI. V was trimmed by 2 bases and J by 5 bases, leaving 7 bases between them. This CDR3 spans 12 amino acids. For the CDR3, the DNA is TGTGCCAGCAGTGAACGTCTCCACGAGCAGTACTTC. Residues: CASSERLHEQYF. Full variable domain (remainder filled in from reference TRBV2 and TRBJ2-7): EPEVTQTPSHQVTQMGQEVILRCVPISNHLYFYWYRQILGQKVEFLVSFYNNEISEKSEIFDDQFSVERPDGSNFTLKIRSTKLEDSAMYFCASSERLHEQYFGPGTRLTVT.

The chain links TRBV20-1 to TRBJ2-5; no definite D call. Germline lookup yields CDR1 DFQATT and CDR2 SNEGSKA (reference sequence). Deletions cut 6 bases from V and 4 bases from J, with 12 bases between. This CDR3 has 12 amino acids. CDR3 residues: CSAESPAETQYF. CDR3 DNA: TGCAGTGCCGAGAGCCCCGCAGAGACCCAGTACTTC.

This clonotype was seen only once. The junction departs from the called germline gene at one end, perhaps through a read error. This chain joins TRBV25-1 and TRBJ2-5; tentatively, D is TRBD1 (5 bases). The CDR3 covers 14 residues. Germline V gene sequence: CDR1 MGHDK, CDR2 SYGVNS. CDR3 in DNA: TGTGCCAGTAGTGCCTCAGGGTGGCAAGAGACCCAGTACTTC. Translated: CASSASGWQETQYF.

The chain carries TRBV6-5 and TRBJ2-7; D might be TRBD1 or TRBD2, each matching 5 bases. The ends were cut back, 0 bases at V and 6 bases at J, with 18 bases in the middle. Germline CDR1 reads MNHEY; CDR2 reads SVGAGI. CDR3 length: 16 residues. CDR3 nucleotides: TGTGCCAGCAGTTACTCTTGGGACCCAGCCCTCGGCGAGCAGTACTTC. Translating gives CASSYSWDPALGEQYF.

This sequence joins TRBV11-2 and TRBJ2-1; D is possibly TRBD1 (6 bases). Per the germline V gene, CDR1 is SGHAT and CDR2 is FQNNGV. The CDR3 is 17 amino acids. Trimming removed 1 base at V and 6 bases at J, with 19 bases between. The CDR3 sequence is CASSLVWARGVGNEQFF. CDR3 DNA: TGTGCCAGCAGCTTAGTATGGGCCAGGGGTGTAGGCAATGAGCAGTTCTTC. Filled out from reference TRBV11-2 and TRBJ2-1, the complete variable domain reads EAGVAQSPRYKIIEKRQSVAFWCNPISGHATLYWYQQILGQGPKLLIQFQNNGVVDDSQLPKDRFSAERLKGVDSTLKIQPAKLEDSAVYLCASSLVWARGVGNEQFFGPGTRLTVL.

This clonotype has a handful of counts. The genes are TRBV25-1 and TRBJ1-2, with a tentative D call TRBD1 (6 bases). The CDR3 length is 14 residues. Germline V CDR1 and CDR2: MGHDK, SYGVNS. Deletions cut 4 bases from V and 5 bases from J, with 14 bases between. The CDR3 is CASSAGAMGYGYTF. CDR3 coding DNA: TGTGCCAGCAGTGCGGGGGCGATGGGGTATGGCTACACCTTC.

CDR3 in DNA: TGTGCCAGCAGTGATCTCCATACGTCTAGATCTAGCACAGATACGCAGTATTTT. Protein product: CASSDLHTSRSSTDTQYF. V gene TRBV6-2 or TRBV6-3 combines with J gene TRBJ2-3; D remains unclear. With 5 bases removed from V and 0 bases from J, the gap between germline ends came to 21 bases. The V gene's germline CDR1 is MNHEY and CDR2 SVGEGT. This CDR3 contains 18 residues.

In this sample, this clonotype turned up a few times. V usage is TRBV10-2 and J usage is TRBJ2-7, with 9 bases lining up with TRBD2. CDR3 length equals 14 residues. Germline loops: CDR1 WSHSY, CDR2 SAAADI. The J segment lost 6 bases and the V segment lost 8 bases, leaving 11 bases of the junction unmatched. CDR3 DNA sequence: TGCGCCAGCCAACCGGGACTAGCTCATGGCGAGCAGTACTTC. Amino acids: CASQPGLAHGEQYF.

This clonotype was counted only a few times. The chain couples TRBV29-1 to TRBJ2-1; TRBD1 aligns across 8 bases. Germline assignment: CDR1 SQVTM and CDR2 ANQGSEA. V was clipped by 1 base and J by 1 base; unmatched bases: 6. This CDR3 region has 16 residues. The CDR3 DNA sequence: TGCAGCGTTGAAGGAACAGGGGGTAATTCCTACAATGAGCAGTTCTTC. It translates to CSVEGTGGNSYNEQFF.

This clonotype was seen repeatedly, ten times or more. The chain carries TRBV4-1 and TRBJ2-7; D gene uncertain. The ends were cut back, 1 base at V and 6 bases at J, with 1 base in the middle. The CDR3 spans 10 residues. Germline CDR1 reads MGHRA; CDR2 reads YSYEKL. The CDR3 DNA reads TGCGCCAGCAGCCAAGGCGAGCAGTACTTC. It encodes CASSQGEQYF.

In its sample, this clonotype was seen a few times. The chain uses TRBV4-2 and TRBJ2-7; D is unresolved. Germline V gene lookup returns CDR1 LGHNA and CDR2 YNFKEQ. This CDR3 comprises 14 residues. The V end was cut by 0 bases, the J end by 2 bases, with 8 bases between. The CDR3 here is CASSQEGRAYEQYF. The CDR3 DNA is TGTGCCAGCAGCCAAGAAGGCAGAGCCTACGAGCAGTACTTC.

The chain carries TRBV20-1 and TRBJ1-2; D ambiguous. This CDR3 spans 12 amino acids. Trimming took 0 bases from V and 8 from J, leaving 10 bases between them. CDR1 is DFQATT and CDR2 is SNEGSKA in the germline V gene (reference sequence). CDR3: CSARDEERGYTF. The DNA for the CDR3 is TGCAGTGCTAGAGATGAGGAGAGGGGCTACACCTTC.

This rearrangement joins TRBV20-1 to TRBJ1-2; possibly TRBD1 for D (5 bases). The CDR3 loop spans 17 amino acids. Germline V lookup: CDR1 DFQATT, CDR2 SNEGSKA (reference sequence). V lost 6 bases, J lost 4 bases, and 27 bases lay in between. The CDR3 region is CSAYVPSGADNFYGYTF. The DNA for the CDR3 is TGCAGTGCGTACGTCCCTTCCGGGGCAGATAACTTCTATGGCTACACCTTC.

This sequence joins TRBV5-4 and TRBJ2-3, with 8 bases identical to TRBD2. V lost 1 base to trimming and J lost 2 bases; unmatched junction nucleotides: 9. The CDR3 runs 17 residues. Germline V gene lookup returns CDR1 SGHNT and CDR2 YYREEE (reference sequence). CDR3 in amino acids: CASSLPSGGVTTDTQYF. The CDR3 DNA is TGTGCCAGCAGCTTGCCCTCGGGGGGGGTGACCACAGATACGCAGTATTTT.

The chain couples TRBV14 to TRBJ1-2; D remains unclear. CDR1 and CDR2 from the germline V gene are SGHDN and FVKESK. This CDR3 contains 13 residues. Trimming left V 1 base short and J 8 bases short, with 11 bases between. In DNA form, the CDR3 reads TGTGCCAGCAGCCAAGTCAGGCGTCTGGGCTACACCTTC. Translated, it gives CASSQVRRLGYTF. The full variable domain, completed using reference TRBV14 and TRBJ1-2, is EAGVTQFPSHSVIEKGQTVTLRCDPISGHDNLYWYRRVMGKEIKFLLHFVKESKQDESGMPNNRFLAERTGGTYSTLKVQPAELEDSGVYFCASSQVRRLGYTFGSGTRLTVV.

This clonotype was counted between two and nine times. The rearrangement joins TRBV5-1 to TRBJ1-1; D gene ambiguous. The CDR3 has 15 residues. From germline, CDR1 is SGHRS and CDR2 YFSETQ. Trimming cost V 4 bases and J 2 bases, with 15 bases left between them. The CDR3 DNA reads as TGCGCCAGCAGCCCCGGGAGCACGGGAAACACTGAAGCTTTCTTT. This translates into CASSPGSTGNTEAFF.

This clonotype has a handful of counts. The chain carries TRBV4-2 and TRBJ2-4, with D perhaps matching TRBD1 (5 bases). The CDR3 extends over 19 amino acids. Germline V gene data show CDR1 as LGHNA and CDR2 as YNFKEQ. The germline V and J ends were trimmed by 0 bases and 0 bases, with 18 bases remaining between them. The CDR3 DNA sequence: TGTGCCAGCAGCCAAGACCTTAAATCAGGGATACTAGCCAAAAACATTCAGTACTTC. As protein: CASSQDLKSGILAKNIQYF.

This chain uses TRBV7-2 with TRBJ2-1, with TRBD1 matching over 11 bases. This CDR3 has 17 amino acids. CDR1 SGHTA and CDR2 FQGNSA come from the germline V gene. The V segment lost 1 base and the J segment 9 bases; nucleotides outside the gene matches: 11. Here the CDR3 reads CASSLGVWTGGQSEQFF. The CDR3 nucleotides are TGTGCCAGCAGCTTAGGTGTCTGGACAGGGGGCCAGAGTGAGCAGTTCTTC.

In nucleotides, the CDR3 is TGCGCCAGCAGTCTCCGGGACAGTTACTACAATGAGCAGTTCTTC. Its protein is CASSLRDSYYNEQFF. The chain employs TRBV5-1 and TRBJ2-1, with 7 bases matching TRBD1. V was pared by 5 bases and J by 3 bases, with 8 bases of the junction left unmatched. Germline CDR1 and CDR2: SGHRS and YFSETQ. CDR3 size: 15 residues.

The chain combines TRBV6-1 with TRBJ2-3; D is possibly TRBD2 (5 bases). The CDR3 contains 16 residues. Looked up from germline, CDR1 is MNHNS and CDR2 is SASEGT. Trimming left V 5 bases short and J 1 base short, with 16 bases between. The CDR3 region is CASSYGFRGGTDTQYF. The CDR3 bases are TGTGCCAGCAGTTACGGCTTCCGGGGTGGCACAGATACGCAGTATTTT.

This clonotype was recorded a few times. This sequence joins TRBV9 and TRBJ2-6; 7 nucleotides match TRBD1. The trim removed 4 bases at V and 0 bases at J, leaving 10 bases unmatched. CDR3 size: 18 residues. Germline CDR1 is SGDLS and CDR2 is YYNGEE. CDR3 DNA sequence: TGTGCCAGCAGCCCCCGGACAGGTTCACCCTCTGGGGCCAACGTCCTGACTTTC. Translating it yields CASSPRTGSPSGANVLTF.

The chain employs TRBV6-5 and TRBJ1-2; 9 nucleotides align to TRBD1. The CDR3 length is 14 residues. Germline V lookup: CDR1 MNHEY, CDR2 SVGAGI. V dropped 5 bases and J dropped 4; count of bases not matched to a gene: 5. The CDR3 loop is CASSPGTGFYGYTF. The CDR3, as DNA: TGTGCCAGCAGTCCCGGGACAGGGTTCTATGGCTACACCTTC.